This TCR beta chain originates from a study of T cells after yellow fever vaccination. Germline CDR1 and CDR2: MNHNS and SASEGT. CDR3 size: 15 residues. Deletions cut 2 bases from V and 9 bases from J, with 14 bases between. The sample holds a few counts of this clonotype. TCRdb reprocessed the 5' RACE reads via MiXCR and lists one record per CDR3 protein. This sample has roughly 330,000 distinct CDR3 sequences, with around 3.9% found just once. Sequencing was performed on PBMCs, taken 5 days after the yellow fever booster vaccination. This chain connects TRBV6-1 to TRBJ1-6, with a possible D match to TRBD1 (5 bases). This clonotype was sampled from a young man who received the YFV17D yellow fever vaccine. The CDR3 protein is CASSEKRGSGSPLHF. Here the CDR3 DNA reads TGTGCCAGCAGTGAAAAAAGGGGATCAGGTTCACCCCTCCACTTT.